This is a list of T cell receptor beta chains from one sample in a study of vaccination and CD4 T cells after COVID-19. No antigen has been identified for these receptors. TCRdb recomputed calls from the PCR reads with MiXCR, one row per CDR3 protein. The table has around 19,000 distinct CDR3 sequences, around 48% seen once; the top ten hold roughly 4%. The sample taken for sequencing was CD4+ T cells from blood, cultured in vitro. The source is a human donor who had recovered from COVID-19. Each CDR3 is given with its conserved first and last residue. The D gene is left open where the match is weak. Some rows mark clone size as missing; the rest say once, few, many or name a class of expanded clone.

clone_size: once
v_call: TRBV6-1
j_call: TRBJ1-1
d_call: -
cdr3_nt: TGTGCCGGGGGGGGCTCATTAAACACTGAAGCTTTCTTT
cdr3_aa: CAGGGSLNTEAFF

clone_size: few
v_call: TRBV12-3/TRBV12-4
j_call: TRBJ1-5
d_call: -
cdr3_nt: TGTGCCAGCAGTCGTTGGGGGGAGGGCAATCAGCCCCAGCATTTT
cdr3_aa: CASSRWGEGNQPQHF

clone_size: few
v_call: TRBV19
j_call: TRBJ2-2
d_call: -
cdr3_nt: TGTGCCAGTAGGTCCGGGGGCCCAATTGGGGAGCTGTTTTTT
cdr3_aa: CASRSGGPIGELFF

clone_size: -
v_call: TRBV5-1
j_call: TRBJ2-7
d_call: -
cdr3_nt: TGCGCCAGCAGCTGCCTTAGACAGATTCTTCCATACGAGCAGTACTTC
cdr3_aa: CASSCLRQILPYEQYF

clone_size: few
v_call: TRBV20-1
j_call: TRBJ1-5
d_call: -
cdr3_nt: TGCAGTGCTACCTCTCCCGGGACCCAACCCAATCAGCCCCAGCATTTT
cdr3_aa: CSATSPGTQPNQPQHF

clone_size: -
v_call: TRBV7-3
j_call: TRBJ2-3
d_call: -
cdr3_nt: TGTGCCAGCAGTTTCATGGGCAGGGGGGGCACAGATACGCAGTATTTT
cdr3_aa: CASSFMGRGGTDTQYF

clone_size: few
v_call: TRBV20-1
j_call: TRBJ1-4
d_call: -
cdr3_nt: TGCAGTGCTAGGGGACATGAAAAACTGTTTTTT
cdr3_aa: CSARGHEKLFF

clone_size: few
v_call: TRBV28
j_call: TRBJ1-1
d_call: -
cdr3_nt: TGTGCCAGCAGTTTACAGGGGAGCACTGAAGCTTTCTTT
cdr3_aa: CASSLQGSTEAFF

clone_size: -
v_call: TRBV7-2
j_call: TRBJ1-6
d_call: TRBD1
cdr3_nt: TGTGCCAGCAGCTTTGGCCGTGGACAGGGAAATTCACCCCTCCACTTT
cdr3_aa: CASSFGRGQGNSPLHF

clone_size: few
v_call: TRBV7-9
j_call: TRBJ2-3
d_call: TRBD2
cdr3_nt: TGTGCCAGCAGCTTAAGGGACTACACAGATACGCAGTATTTT
cdr3_aa: CASSLRDYTDTQYF

clone_size: -
v_call: TRBV28
j_call: TRBJ1-1
d_call: -
cdr3_nt: TGTGCCAGCAGTTTATCAGGGGCTGCTGAAGCTTTCTTT
cdr3_aa: CASSLSGAAEAFF

clone_size: -
v_call: TRBV7-9
j_call: TRBJ2-6
d_call: -
cdr3_nt: TGTGCCAGCAGCCCAAGAAGTGGGGGCTTATCTGGGGCCAACGTCCTGACTTTC
cdr3_aa: CASSPRSGGLSGANVLTF

clone_size: few
v_call: TRBV7-2
j_call: TRBJ2-3
d_call: -
cdr3_nt: TGTGCCAGCAGTTGGGACCGAGGGGATACGCAGTATTTT
cdr3_aa: CASSWDRGDTQYF

clone_size: -
v_call: TRBV27
j_call: TRBJ1-2
d_call: -
cdr3_nt: TGTGCCAGCAGTTTAACGACACAACGAAGGGGCTACACCTTC
cdr3_aa: CASSLTTQRRGYTF

clone_size: few
v_call: TRBV25-1
j_call: TRBJ1-1
d_call: -
cdr3_nt: TGTGCCAGCAGTGGAAGCAGGACTGAAGCTTTCTTT
cdr3_aa: CASSGSRTEAFF

clone_size: few
v_call: TRBV10-3
j_call: TRBJ2-3
d_call: -
cdr3_nt: TGTGCCATCAGTGATTCAGTGGATACGCAGTATTTT
cdr3_aa: CAISDSVDTQYF

clone_size: -
v_call: TRBV28
j_call: TRBJ2-3
d_call: -
cdr3_nt: TGTGCCAGCAGGCAGCAGGGGTTTCCCACAGATACGCAGTATTTT
cdr3_aa: CASRQQGFPTDTQYF

clone_size: -
v_call: TRBV5-4
j_call: TRBJ2-3
d_call: -
cdr3_nt: TGTGCCAGCAGCTTGGTTCGCACAGATACGCAGTATTTT
cdr3_aa: CASSLVRTDTQYF

clone_size: -
v_call: TRBV7-9
j_call: TRBJ1-2
d_call: -
cdr3_nt: TGTGCCAGCAGCTTAGATTTGGGTGGCTACACCTTC
cdr3_aa: CASSLDLGGYTF

clone_size: -
v_call: TRBV28
j_call: TRBJ2-7
d_call: -
cdr3_nt: TGTGCCAGCAGTTTATGGAAACGGCTGAGCGAGGAACGGGTCGAGCAGTACTTC
cdr3_aa: CASSLWKRLSEERVEQYF

clone_size: few
v_call: TRBV6-2/TRBV6-3
j_call: TRBJ2-7
d_call: -
cdr3_nt: TGTGCCAGCAGTAAAACCAGGAGTACCTACGAGCAGTACTTC
cdr3_aa: CASSKTRSTYEQYF

clone_size: -
v_call: TRBV15
j_call: TRBJ1-2
d_call: TRBD1
cdr3_nt: TGTACCACCAGCAGGACAGGGCAAGGCTACACCTTC
cdr3_aa: CTTSRTGQGYTF

clone_size: -
v_call: TRBV10-1
j_call: TRBJ2-5
d_call: TRBD2
cdr3_nt: TGCGCCAGCCCGGGGGGGACCCAGTACTTC
cdr3_aa: CASPGGTQYF

clone_size: -
v_call: TRBV20-1
j_call: TRBJ2-3
d_call: -
cdr3_nt: TGCAGTGCACGACCGTTCAGCACAGATACGCAGTATTTT
cdr3_aa: CSARPFSTDTQYF

clone_size: -
v_call: TRBV6-5
j_call: TRBJ1-1
d_call: -
cdr3_nt: TGTGCCAGCAGTTTTTCGACAGTAATGAACACTGAAGCTTTCTTT
cdr3_aa: CASSFSTVMNTEAFF

clone_size: -
v_call: TRBV6-1
j_call: TRBJ2-7
d_call: -
cdr3_nt: TGTGCCAGCAGGTCGACGGGGATCTCCTACGAGCAGTACTTC
cdr3_aa: CASRSTGISYEQYF

clone_size: few
v_call: TRBV6-4
j_call: TRBJ2-2
d_call: TRBD2
cdr3_nt: TGTGCCAGCAGTGACTCGGCGGGGGGACATACCGGGGAGCTGTTTTTT
cdr3_aa: CASSDSAGGHTGELFF

clone_size: -
v_call: TRBV10-3
j_call: TRBJ2-1
d_call: TRBD2
cdr3_nt: TGTGCCATCAGTGAGTCAGGCGGGAGAAGGAATGAGCAGTTCTTC
cdr3_aa: CAISESGGRRNEQFF

clone_size: -
v_call: TRBV10-3
j_call: TRBJ2-3
d_call: -
cdr3_nt: TGTGCCACCAGCTATGCCGAGCCTAGCACAGATACGCAGTATTTT
cdr3_aa: CATSYAEPSTDTQYF

clone_size: once
v_call: TRBV20-1
j_call: TRBJ2-3
d_call: TRBD1
cdr3_nt: TGCAGTGTCCCGGGACAGCCCACAGATACGCAGTATTTT
cdr3_aa: CSVPGQPTDTQYF

clone_size: -
v_call: TRBV6-1
j_call: TRBJ1-1
d_call: TRBD1
cdr3_nt: TGTGCCAGCAATCCACAGGGGTACACTGAAGCTTTCTTT
cdr3_aa: CASNPQGYTEAFF

clone_size: -
v_call: TRBV6-1
j_call: TRBJ1-5
d_call: -
cdr3_nt: TGTGCCAGCAGAAGGACAGCAGATCAGCCCCAGCATTTT
cdr3_aa: CASRRTADQPQHF

clone_size: -
v_call: TRBV20-1
j_call: TRBJ2-1
d_call: -
cdr3_nt: TGCAGTGCTACGGGCGGAAATGAGCAGTTCTTC
cdr3_aa: CSATGGNEQFF

clone_size: once
v_call: TRBV11-2
j_call: TRBJ2-3
d_call: -
cdr3_nt: TGTGCCAGCAGCTTACCAGGGCAAGATACGCAGTATTTT
cdr3_aa: CASSLPGQDTQYF

clone_size: -
v_call: TRBV29-1
j_call: TRBJ2-7
d_call: -
cdr3_nt: TGCAGCGTTCGAACCCCGGTGGGATTCACCTACGAGCAGTACTTC
cdr3_aa: CSVRTPVGFTYEQYF

clone_size: -
v_call: TRBV11-2
j_call: TRBJ2-7
d_call: TRBD2
cdr3_nt: TGTGCCAGCAGCCCAACTAGCGGGAGTTACGAGCAGTACTTC
cdr3_aa: CASSPTSGSYEQYF

clone_size: once
v_call: TRBV5-1
j_call: TRBJ2-7
d_call: -
cdr3_nt: TGCGCCAGCAGATTTCTGGCCGGCGCGGGGCCATACGAGCAGTACTTC
cdr3_aa: CASRFLAGAGPYEQYF

clone_size: -
v_call: TRBV7-6
j_call: TRBJ2-2
d_call: -
cdr3_nt: TGTGCCAGCAGCTTATCGAACACCGGGGAGCTGTTTTTT
cdr3_aa: CASSLSNTGELFF

clone_size: -
v_call: TRBV7-2
j_call: TRBJ2-5
d_call: -
cdr3_nt: TGTGCCAGCAGCGGGGGTAGTTTAGAGACCCAGTACTTC
cdr3_aa: CASSGGSLETQYF

clone_size: -
v_call: TRBV7-2
j_call: TRBJ1-2
d_call: -
cdr3_nt: TGTGCCAGCAGTCCCGTAGGGGCGCTTGGCTACACCTTC
cdr3_aa: CASSPVGALGYTF

clone_size: -
v_call: TRBV6-2/TRBV6-3
j_call: TRBJ1-2
d_call: -
cdr3_nt: TGTGCCAGCAACGTTGGGGGCTTCGACTATGGCTACACCTTC
cdr3_aa: CASNVGGFDYGYTF

clone_size: -
v_call: TRBV6-5
j_call: TRBJ1-1
d_call: -
cdr3_nt: TGTGCCAGCAGTTACTTCGACGGTATGAACACTGAAGCTTTCTTT
cdr3_aa: CASSYFDGMNTEAFF

clone_size: -
v_call: TRBV15
j_call: TRBJ2-5
d_call: TRBD1
cdr3_nt: TGTGCCACCAGCGGGGGACAGGGGAACATTAAAGAGACCCAGTACTTC
cdr3_aa: CATSGGQGNIKETQYF

clone_size: few
v_call: TRBV6-2/TRBV6-3
j_call: TRBJ1-4
d_call: -
cdr3_nt: TGTGCCAGCAGCTCCCTCGGGACACCTAATGAAAAACTGTTTTTT
cdr3_aa: CASSSLGTPNEKLFF

clone_size: -
v_call: TRBV6-2/TRBV6-3
j_call: TRBJ2-3
d_call: TRBD2
cdr3_nt: TGTGCCAGCAGTTGGCGTTCTCGAGCGGGAGTGGAAGATACGCAGTATTTT
cdr3_aa: CASSWRSRAGVEDTQYF

clone_size: -
v_call: TRBV6-1
j_call: TRBJ1-1
d_call: -
cdr3_nt: TGTGCCAGCAGTATGAACGTGAACACTGAAGCTTTCTTT
cdr3_aa: CASSMNVNTEAFF

clone_size: -
v_call: TRBV11-3
j_call: TRBJ1-4
d_call: -
cdr3_nt: TGTGCCAGCAGCCCGGGAAGGGGACGTGAAAAACTGTTTTTT
cdr3_aa: CASSPGRGREKLFF

clone_size: -
v_call: TRBV7-2
j_call: TRBJ2-4
d_call: TRBD1
cdr3_nt: TGTGCCAGCAGCTTAGGGGACAGAAACAGCGGTCAAAACATTCAGTACTTC
cdr3_aa: CASSLGDRNSGQNIQYF

clone_size: -
v_call: TRBV7-8
j_call: TRBJ2-3
d_call: TRBD2
cdr3_nt: TGTGCCAGCAGCTGGACTAGCGGGAGGAGCGAAGATACGCAGTATTTT
cdr3_aa: CASSWTSGRSEDTQYF

clone_size: few
v_call: TRBV7-2
j_call: TRBJ2-3
d_call: TRBD2
cdr3_nt: TGTGCCAGCAGCTTACTGAAATCCGGGACTAGCGGAGGAGATACGCAGTATTTT
cdr3_aa: CASSLLKSGTSGGDTQYF

clone_size: few
v_call: TRBV15
j_call: TRBJ1-6
d_call: TRBD1
cdr3_nt: TGTGCCACCAGCAGGGGGACAGCGAAGAATTCACCCCTCCACTTT
cdr3_aa: CATSRGTAKNSPLHF

clone_size: -
v_call: TRBV11-2
j_call: TRBJ1-1
d_call: -
cdr3_nt: TGTGCCAGCAGGAATACGTGGATCAGTGAAGCTTTCTTT
cdr3_aa: CASRNTWISEAFF

clone_size: -
v_call: TRBV19
j_call: TRBJ1-5
d_call: -
cdr3_nt: TGTGCCAGTAGTGCGACGGATTCCCGCCGGCCCCAGCATTTT
cdr3_aa: CASSATDSRRPQHF

clone_size: once
v_call: TRBV28
j_call: TRBJ2-5
d_call: -
cdr3_nt: TGTGCCAGCAGCCGGGGGCGGGAGGAGACCCAGTACTTC
cdr3_aa: CASSRGREETQYF

clone_size: -
v_call: TRBV19
j_call: TRBJ1-5
d_call: -
cdr3_nt: TGTGCCAGTAAGGGCTCAATGACCCAGCATTTT
cdr3_aa: CASKGSMTQHF

clone_size: -
v_call: TRBV7-8
j_call: TRBJ1-5
d_call: -
cdr3_nt: TGTGCCAGCAGCTTAGTTCTGGGGAGCAATCAGCCCCAGCATTTT
cdr3_aa: CASSLVLGSNQPQHF

clone_size: once
v_call: TRBV18
j_call: TRBJ1-1
d_call: TRBD1
cdr3_nt: TGTGCCAGCTCACCTGCGACAGGGGGCAAAGCTGAAGCTTTCTTT
cdr3_aa: CASSPATGGKAEAFF

clone_size: few
v_call: TRBV6-1
j_call: TRBJ2-7
d_call: -
cdr3_nt: TGTGCCAGCAGTGTCTCACAGGTCTTCTCGGAGCAGTACTTC
cdr3_aa: CASSVSQVFSEQYF

clone_size: -
v_call: TRBV30
j_call: TRBJ2-2
d_call: -
cdr3_nt: TGTGCCAGACAGGGTAGCGGGATGCACACCGGGGAGCTGTTTTTT
cdr3_aa: CARQGSGMHTGELFF

clone_size: -
v_call: TRBV7-8
j_call: TRBJ1-5
d_call: -
cdr3_nt: TGTGCCAGCAGCTTAGATCGCAATCAGCCCCAGCATTTT
cdr3_aa: CASSLDRNQPQHF